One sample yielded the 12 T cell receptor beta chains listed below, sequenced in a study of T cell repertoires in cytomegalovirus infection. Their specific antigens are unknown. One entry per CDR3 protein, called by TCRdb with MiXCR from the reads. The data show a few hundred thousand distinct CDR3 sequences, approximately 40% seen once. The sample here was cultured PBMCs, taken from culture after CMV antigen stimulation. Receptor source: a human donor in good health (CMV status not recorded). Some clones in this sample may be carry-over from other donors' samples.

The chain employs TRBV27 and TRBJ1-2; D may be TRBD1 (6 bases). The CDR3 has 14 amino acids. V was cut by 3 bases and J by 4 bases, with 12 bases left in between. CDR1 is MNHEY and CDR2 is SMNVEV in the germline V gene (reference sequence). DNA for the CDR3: TGTGCCAGCAGTTTCTCTGGACAGACCTATGGCTACACCTTC. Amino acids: CASSFSGQTYGYTF.

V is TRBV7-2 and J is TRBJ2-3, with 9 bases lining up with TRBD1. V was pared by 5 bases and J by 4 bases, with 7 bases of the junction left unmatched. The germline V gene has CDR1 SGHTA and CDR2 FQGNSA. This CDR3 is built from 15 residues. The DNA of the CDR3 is TGTGCCAGCAGCCTCGACAGGGGGGGCCCAGATACGCAGTATTTT. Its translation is CASSLDRGGPDTQYF.

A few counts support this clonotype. CDR3 residues: CASSYGAGASNNEQFF. In DNA, the CDR3 is TGTGCCAGCAGTTACGGGGCAGGGGCTTCCAACAATGAGCAGTTCTTC. V is TRBV6-6 and J is TRBJ2-1; D might be TRBD1 (6 bases). V lost 2 bases to trimming and J lost 5 bases, with 16 bases between them. Germline V gene lookup returns CDR1 MNHNY and CDR2 SVGAGI (reference sequence). The length of the CDR3 is 16 residues.

The CDR3, as DNA: TGTGCCAGCAGTGAGTCGACAGGGGGGACCGGGGAGCTGTTTTTT. It encodes CASSESTGGTGELFF. This chain joins TRBV25-1 and TRBJ2-2; TRBD1 agrees at 9 bases. After removal of 3 bases from V and 5 bases from J, the junction contained 4 bases not matched to a gene. CDR1 is MGHDK and CDR2 is SYGVNS in the germline V gene. The CDR3 runs to 15 residues. The complete variable domain, with remaining parts taken from reference TRBV25-1 and TRBJ2-2, reads EADIYQTPRYLVIGTGKKITLECSQTMGHDKMYWYQQDPGMELHLIHYSYGVNSTEKGDLSSESTVSRIRTEHFPLTLESARPSHTSQYLCASSESTGGTGELFFGEGSRLTVL.

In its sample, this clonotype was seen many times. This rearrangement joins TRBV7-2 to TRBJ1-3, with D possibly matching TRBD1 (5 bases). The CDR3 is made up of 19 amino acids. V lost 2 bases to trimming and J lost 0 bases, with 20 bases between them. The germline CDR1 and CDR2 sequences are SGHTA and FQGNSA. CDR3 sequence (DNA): TGTGCCAGCAGCTTACCACAACAGGCCCCGGGGAACTCTGGAAACACCATATATTTT. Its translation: CASSLPQQAPGNSGNTIYF.

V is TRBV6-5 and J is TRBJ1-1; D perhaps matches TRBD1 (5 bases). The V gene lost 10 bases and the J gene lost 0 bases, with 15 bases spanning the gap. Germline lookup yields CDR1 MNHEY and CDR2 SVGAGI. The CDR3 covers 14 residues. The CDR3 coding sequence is TGTGCCACGCGTTTGAGGGGCATGAACACTGAAGCTTTCTTT. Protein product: CATRLRGMNTEAFF.

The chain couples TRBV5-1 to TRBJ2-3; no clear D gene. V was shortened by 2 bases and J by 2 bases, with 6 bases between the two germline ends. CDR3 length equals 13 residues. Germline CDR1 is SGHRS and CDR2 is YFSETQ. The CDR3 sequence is CASSFQVTDTQYF. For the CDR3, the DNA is TGCGCCAGCAGCTTCCAGGTCACAGATACGCAGTATTTT.

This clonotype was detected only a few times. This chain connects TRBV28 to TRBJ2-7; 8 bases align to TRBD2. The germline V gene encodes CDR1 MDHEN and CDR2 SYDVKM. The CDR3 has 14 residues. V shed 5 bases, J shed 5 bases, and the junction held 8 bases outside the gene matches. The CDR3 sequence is CASSGTGTRDEQYF. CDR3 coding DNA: TGTGCCAGCAGTGGAACCGGGACTAGAGACGAGCAGTACTTC. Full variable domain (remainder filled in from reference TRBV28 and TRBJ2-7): DVKVTQSSRYLVKRTGEKVFLECVQDMDHENMFWYRQDPGLGLRLIYFSYDVKMKEKGDIPEGYSVSREKKERFSLILESASTNQTSMYLCASSGTGTRDEQYFGPGTRLTVT.

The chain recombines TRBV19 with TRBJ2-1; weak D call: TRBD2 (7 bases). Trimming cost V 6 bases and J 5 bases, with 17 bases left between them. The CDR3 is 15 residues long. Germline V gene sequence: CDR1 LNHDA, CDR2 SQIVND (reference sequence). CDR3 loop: CASRGGLPDHNEQFF. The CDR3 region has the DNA TGTGCCAGTAGGGGGGGGCTTCCCGACCACAATGAGCAGTTCTTC. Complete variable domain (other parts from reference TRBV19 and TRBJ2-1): DGGITQSPKYLFRKEGQNVTLSCEQNLNHDAMYWYRQDPGQGLRLIYYSQIVNDFQKGDIAEGYSVSREKKESFPLTVTSAQKNPTAFYLCASRGGLPDHNEQFFGPGTRLTVL.

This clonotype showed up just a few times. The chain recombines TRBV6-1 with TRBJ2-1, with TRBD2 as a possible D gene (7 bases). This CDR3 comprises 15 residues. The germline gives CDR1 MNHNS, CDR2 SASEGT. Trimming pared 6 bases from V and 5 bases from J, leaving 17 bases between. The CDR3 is CASSLGRGANNEQFF. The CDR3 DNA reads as TGTGCCAGCAGCTTGGGACGGGGGGCCAACAATGAGCAGTTCTTC.

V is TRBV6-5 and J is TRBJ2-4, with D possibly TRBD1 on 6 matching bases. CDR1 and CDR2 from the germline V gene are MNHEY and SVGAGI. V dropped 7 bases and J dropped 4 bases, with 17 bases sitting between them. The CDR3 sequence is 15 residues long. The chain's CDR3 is CASTRGPDRKNIQYF. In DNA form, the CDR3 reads TGTGCCAGCACTCGAGGGCCCGACAGGAAAAACATTCAGTACTTC.

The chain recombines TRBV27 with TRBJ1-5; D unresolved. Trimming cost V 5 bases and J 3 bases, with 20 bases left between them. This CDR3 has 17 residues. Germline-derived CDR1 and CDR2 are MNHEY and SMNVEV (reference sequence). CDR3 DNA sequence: TGTGCCAGCAGTCCTACCCCCAGCCTTGGGTACAATCAGCCCCAGCATTTT. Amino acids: CASSPTPSLGYNQPQHF.